This TCR beta chain was sequenced during a study of blood T cell repertoires in COVID-19. Overall study: Samples taken during acute and convalescent COVID-19 were collected in the United States, Italy and Spain.

The Seattle site enrolled patients during active infection and followed them longitudinally. Germline loops: CDR1 SGHTS, CDR2 YDEGEE. There are 16 residues in the CDR3. Trimming pared 4 bases from V and 8 bases from J, leaving 24 bases between. The table came from immunoSEQ multiplex PCR; TCRdb's copy has only in-frame clones and leaves some out. The table lists approximately 13,000 clones, just over 70% of them singletons. The V gene is TRBV5-8, the J gene TRBJ1-2; a possible D gene is TRBD1 (5 bases). The sequenced sample was peripheral blood. The receptor was isolated from a man aged 55 to 70 with COVID-19, enrolled during active disease. This CDR3 reads CASSQIRGRRSRGYTF. In nucleotides, the CDR3 is TGTGCCAGCAGCCAGATACGGGGGAGGAGGTCAAGGGGCTACACCTTC.